Presented here are 24 T cell receptor beta chains from one specimen sequenced in a study of blood T cell repertoires in COVID-19. Method: immunoSEQ multiplex PCR; TCRdb's copy keeps in-frame clones and lacks some. The sample records roughly 250,000 clones, around 83% being singletons. The sequenced sample consisted of peripheral blood. Receptors originate from a man aged 35 to 55 with active or convalescent COVID-19.

The chain links TRBV18 to TRBJ2-7; D is possibly TRBD1 (6 bases). Germline lookup yields CDR1 KGHSH and CDR2 LQKENI. Deletions cut 10 bases from V and 2 bases from J, with 15 bases between. The CDR3 spans 13 residues. CDR3 amino acids: CATAGGQTYEQYF. In nucleotides, the CDR3 is TGTGCCACGGCTGGGGGACAAACCTACGAGCAGTACTTC.

The chain is built from TRBV6-1 and TRBJ1-5, with D possibly being TRBD1 (5 bases). Per the germline V gene, CDR1 is MNHNS and CDR2 is SASEGT. This CDR3 has 16 residues. Trimming stripped 4 bases from V and 5 bases from J, with 18 bases between. The CDR3, as DNA: TGTGCCAGCAGTGGCGGAAGGGGCGCTACAGATCAGCCCCAGCATTTT. Protein: CASSGGRGATDQPQHF.

The sample holds one count of this clone. The chain links TRBV19 to TRBJ2-5; D remains unclear. Germline V gene data show CDR1 as LNHDA and CDR2 as SQIVND (reference sequence). The CDR3 length is 11 residues. Trimming cost V 3 bases and J 5 bases, with 4 bases left between them. CDR3 sequence: CASSIEETQYF. In DNA form, the CDR3 reads TGTGCCAGTAGTATCGAGGAGACCCAGTACTTC.

The V call is TRBV28, the J call TRBJ1-4; 10 nucleotides align to TRBD1. The CDR3 totals 15 residues. The V gene's germline CDR1 is MDHEN and CDR2 SYDVKM. J was trimmed by 5 bases and V by 8 bases; bases with no gene match: 8. CDR3 amino acids: CASQPGTGVNEKLFF. CDR3 coding DNA: TGTGCCAGCCAACCTGGGACAGGGGTAAATGAAAAACTGTTTTTT.

The rearrangement uses TRBV7-2 and TRBJ2-3, with D tentatively TRBD2 (5 bases). V lost 4 bases and J 2 bases, leaving 13 bases between the germline ends. The CDR3 length is 15 residues. Germline V CDR1 and CDR2: SGHTA, FQGNSA. The DNA of the CDR3 is TGTGCCAGCAGCTGGAGGCCGACCCCCACAGATACGCAGTATTTT. As protein: CASSWRPTPTDTQYF.

This chain links TRBV15 with TRBJ2-7, with TRBD1 matching over 9 bases. Germline loops: CDR1 LNHNV, CDR2 YYDKDF (reference sequence). V lost 3 bases to trimming and J lost 7 bases; unmatched junction nucleotides: 13. The CDR3 runs 16 residues. CDR3 bases: TGTGCCACCAGCAGGAGACTGGGACAGGGCTCAGGGGAGCAGTACTTC. Translating it yields CATSRRLGQGSGEQYF. Looking up the rest from reference TRBV15 and TRBJ2-7 gives the full variable domain: DAMVIQNPRYQVTQFGKPVTLSCSQTLNHNVMYWYQQKSSQAPKLLFHYYDKDFNNEADTPDNFQSRRPNTSFCFLDIRSPGLGDTAMYLCATSRRLGQGSGEQYFGPGTRLTVT.

The rearrangement joins TRBV30 to TRBJ1-1; D call uncertain. Germline CDR1 and CDR2: GTSNPN and SVGIG (reference sequence). CDR3 length: 11 amino acids. V was shortened by 1 base and J by 3 bases, with 3 bases between the two germline ends. The DNA for the CDR3 is TGTGCCTGGAGTGACTACACTGAAGCTTTCTTT. It translates to CAWSDYTEAFF. Full variable domain (outside the CDR3, taken from reference TRBV30 and TRBJ1-1): SQTIHQWPATLVQPVGSPLSLECTVEGTSNPNLYWYRQAAGRGLQLLFYSVGIGQISSEVPQNLSASRPQDRQFILSSKKLLLSDSGFYLCAWSDYTEAFFGQGTRLTVV.

This chain joins TRBV3-1 (or the pseudogene TRBV3-2) and TRBJ2-7; D not resolved. Looked up from germline, CDR1 is LGHDT and CDR2 is YNNKEL (reference sequence). Between the trimmed V and J ends, which lost 0 bases and 3 bases, there was a span of 12 bases. The CDR3 is made up of 15 amino acids. In DNA, the CDR3 is TGTGCCAGCAGCCAAGATAGAGTCCGCCTCTACGAGCAGTACTTC. Its translation: CASSQDRVRLYEQYF.

J is TRBJ1-6 and V is TRBV18; unclear D gene. The CDR3 covers 13 residues. The germline gives CDR1 KGHSH, CDR2 LQKENI. V was trimmed by 3 bases and J by 8 bases, leaving 8 bases between them. The CDR3 DNA follows: TGTGCCAGCTCACCGGGCATCGATTCACCCCTCCACTTT. Protein sequence: CASSPGIDSPLHF.

The chain couples TRBV4-3 to TRBJ1-4; tentative D call: TRBD1 (6 bases). The germline CDR1 and CDR2 sequences are LGHNA and YSLEER. This CDR3 comprises 16 residues. The V end lost 0 bases, the J end lost 7 bases, and 15 bases lay between the germline ends. The CDR3 sequence is CASSQEPAGATEKLFF. CDR3 coding DNA: TGCGCCAGCAGCCAAGAGCCCGCAGGGGCTACTGAAAAACTGTTTTTT.

V is TRBV28 and J is TRBJ2-1; 7 positions match TRBD2. Germline CDR1 and CDR2: MDHEN and SYDVKM. The J segment lost 0 bases and the V segment lost 4 bases, leaving 9 bases of the junction unmatched. CDR3 size: 17 residues. CDR3 DNA sequence: TGTGCCAGCAGTTCCTCCGGGGGGAGCTACTCCTACAATGAGCAGTTCTTC. Protein: CASSSSGGSYSYNEQFF.

This rearrangement joins TRBV4-1 to TRBJ2-5, with 8 bases fitting TRBD2. This CDR3 has 18 amino acids. Trimming removed 0 bases from V and 0 bases from J; junction bases left unmatched: 9. CDR1 and CDR2 from the germline V gene are MGHRA and YSYEKL. Here the CDR3 reads CASSQDRTSSMYQETQYF. CDR3 nucleotide sequence: TGCGCCAGCAGCCAAGATAGGACTAGCTCTATGTACCAAGAGACCCAGTACTTC.

The J gene is TRBJ2-1, the V gene TRBV5-4, with D possibly being TRBD1 (5 bases). V was cut by 1 base and J by 7 bases, with 18 bases left in between. CDR3 length equals 16 residues. Germline assignment: CDR1 SGHNT and CDR2 YYREEE (reference sequence). DNA for the CDR3: TGTGCCAGCAGCTTGCCCCCAGTAGGGGATACGAATGAGCAGTTCTTC. It codes for CASSLPPVGDTNEQFF.

J is TRBJ2-1 and V is TRBV6-2 or TRBV6-3; TRBD2 aligns across 12 bases. Germline CDR1 reads MNHEY; CDR2 reads SVGEGT. The junction had 3 bases not matched to a gene; V was cut back by 0 bases and J by 0 bases. The CDR3 length is 18 residues. The CDR3 DNA reads as TGTGCCAGCAGTTACTCAGGACTAGCGGGGTACTCCTACAATGAGCAGTTCTTC. Translating gives CASSYSGLAGYSYNEQFF.

This clone was seen only once. The rearrangement uses TRBV19 and TRBJ1-1; D unclear. V dropped 1 base and J dropped 5 bases, with 11 bases sitting between them. This CDR3 is 14 amino acids long. CDR1 LNHDA and CDR2 SQIVND come from the germline V gene (reference sequence). The CDR3 nucleotides are TGTGCCAGTAGTATAGGTCCAGGATGGACTGAAGCTTTCTTT. Translation gives CASSIGPGWTEAFF.

The chain combines TRBV28 with TRBJ1-4; the match to TRBD1 covers 7 bases. The CDR3 loop spans 13 amino acids. V gave up 9 bases and J gave up 4 bases; unmatched junction bases: 5. Germline values: CDR1 MDHEN, CDR2 SYDVKM. The CDR3, as DNA: TGTGCCAGTAGGACAGGATTTAATGAAAAACTGTTTTTT. It yields the protein CASRTGFNEKLFF.

The rearrangement uses TRBV6-5 and TRBJ2-5; D is uncertain. CDR3 length equals 12 residues. Trimming removed 6 bases from V and 2 bases from J, with 7 bases in between. Germline V gives CDR1 MNHEY, CDR2 SVGAGI. CDR3 amino acids: CASRHGQETQYF. CDR3 sequence (DNA): TGTGCCAGCAGGCACGGTCAAGAGACCCAGTACTTC.

This chain uses TRBV2 with TRBJ2-7; tentative D call: TRBD2 (6 bases). The CDR3 runs 14 residues. Between the trimmed V and J ends, which lost 6 bases and 5 bases, there was a span of 17 bases. Germline CDR1 is SNHLY and CDR2 is FYNNEI. The CDR3 here is CASRNGRGGDEQYF. As DNA, the CDR3 is TGTGCCAGCAGAAACGGACGGGGCGGGGACGAGCAGTACTTC.

This clone came up many times. The genes are TRBV20-1 and TRBJ1-1; 8 nucleotides align to TRBD1. In germline, CDR1 is DFQATT, CDR2 SNEGSKA (reference sequence). CDR3 length: 13 residues. J gave up 4 bases and V 3 bases, and 4 bases lay outside the gene matches. Here the CDR3 DNA reads TGCAGTGCTAGTTGGGACAGGAGCACTGAAGCTTTCTTT. This encodes CSASWDRSTEAFF.

This clone has more than one count but fewer than ten. The rearrangement links TRBV7-2 to TRBJ2-1; D possibly corresponds to TRBD1 (5 bases). Trimming took off 2 bases at V and 5 bases at J, with 13 bases between the two ends. The CDR3 is made up of 15 amino acids. The germline CDR1 and CDR2 sequences are SGHTA and FQGNSA. The CDR3 DNA reads TGTGCCAGCAGCTTAAGGGGATCCCTAAACAATGAGCAGTTCTTC. Translating it yields CASSLRGSLNNEQFF.

This chain links TRBV6-5 with TRBJ1-1; D possibly corresponds to TRBD1 (5 bases). This CDR3 spans 14 amino acids. V was cut by 0 bases and J by 6 bases, with 11 bases left in between. The germline V gene has CDR1 MNHEY and CDR2 SVGAGI. This CDR3 is CASSYSTRAPEAFF. CDR3 DNA sequence: TGTGCCAGCAGTTACTCGACCAGGGCGCCTGAAGCTTTCTTT.

On this clone itself: At one boundary the junction diverges from the germline segment, which might be a read error. CDR3 sequence (DNA): TGTGCCAGCAGTCTAGCAGGGGTTGGCTACACCTTC. It encodes CASSLAGVGYTF. V usage is TRBV12-3 or TRBV12-4 and J usage is TRBJ1-2; TRBD1 might be the D (6 bases). The CDR3 length is 12 residues.

This chain connects TRBV6-5 to TRBJ2-3, with D unclear. The germline V gene encodes CDR1 MNHEY and CDR2 SVGAGI. The CDR3 consists of 15 residues. Trimming took 2 bases from V and 6 from J, leaving 15 bases between them. For the CDR3, the DNA is TGTGCCAGCAGTTACGATGCCTCCCTTGCGGATACGCAGTATTTT. Protein product: CASSYDASLADTQYF.

V usage is TRBV11-3 and J usage is TRBJ2-1; the match to TRBD2 covers 7 bases. CDR3 size: 14 residues. V lost 6 bases and J lost 9; bases outside the gene matches: 11. Germline loops: CDR1 SGHNT, CDR2 YENEEA. The CDR3 spells CASRDPGGTGEQFF. In DNA form, the CDR3 reads TGTGCCAGCAGGGACCCGGGGGGAACGGGTGAGCAGTTCTTC.